The 2 T cell receptor beta chains below all came from one sample that was sequenced in a study of CD8 T cell repertoires and HIV-1 epitope variants. Their recognized antigens are unknown. Repertoires were generated with immunoSEQ multiplex PCR, while TCRdb's copy carries only in-frame clones and drops some. The sample carries under 5,000 clones, over 55% recorded once. What was sequenced was cultured CD8+ T cells derived from PBMCs. Receptors originate from a male donor with HIV.

The J gene is TRBJ2-1, the V gene TRBV9; TRBD2 matches at 7 bases. The ends lost 0 bases at V and 5 bases at J; junction bases unmatched: 8. Germline CDR1 reads SGDLS; CDR2 reads YYNGEE. The CDR3 sequence is 16 residues long. CDR3 coding DNA: TGTGCCAGCAGCGTAGTCGAGCGGGGCCTGAACAATGAGCAGTTCTTC. Encoded protein: CASSVVERGLNNEQFF.

The V and J genes are TRBV18 and TRBJ1-6; D gene ambiguous. The ends were cut back, 3 bases at V and 0 bases at J, with 9 bases in the middle. The CDR3 is made up of 16 amino acids. Germline-derived CDR1 and CDR2 are KGHSH and LQKENI. DNA of the CDR3: TGTGCCAGCTCACCTTCGGGGAGCTCCTATAATTCACCCCTCCACTTT. Its protein is CASSPSGSSYNSPLHF.